The rows below give T cell receptor beta chains drawn from one sample of a study of shared clonotypes between healthy human individuals. TCRdb keeps only in-frame clones here, not all; method: immunoSEQ multiplex PCR. Of nearly 750,000 clones in the sample, 55% to 80% were seen once. Sequencing was done on a sample of memory CD4+ T cells sorted from blood. The receptors were gathered from a woman aged 25 to 45 in good health. Each CDR3 is given with its conserved first and last residue. D genes are given only for firm matches. The listing skips clone size in some rows; elsewhere it reads once, few, many or a size class.

j_call d_call cdr3_length v_call clone_size cdr3_nt cdr3_aa
TRBJ1-1 - 13 TRBV29-1 few TGCAGCCTCTTAGGGGGGGCAGGGACTGAAGCTTTCTTT CSLLGGAGTEAFF
TRBJ1-1 - 12 TRBV29-1 - TGCAGCGTTGAAGATCCCAGCCGAGAAGCTTTCTTT CSVEDPSREAFF
TRBJ2-7 - 18 TRBV28 few TGTGCCAGCAGTTTTTTAGCCCCTCGTGGGGCAGGGTACATCGGGCAGTACTTC CASSFLAPRGAGYIGQYF
TRBJ1-2 - 12 TRBV5-4 few TGTGCCAGCACCAAGGGAAACTATGGCTACACCTTC CASTKGNYGYTF
TRBJ2-1 TRBD1 14 TRBV29-1 - TGCAGCGTTGAAGTGACAGGGACCTACAATGAGCAGTTCTTC CSVEVTGTYNEQFF
TRBJ2-1 TRBD1 15 TRBV5-1 - TGCGCCAGCAGCTTGGGACAGGGGGGGATCGATGAGCAGTTCTTC CASSLGQGGIDEQFF
TRBJ1-5 TRBD1 19 TRBV12-5 - TGTGCTAGTGGTTTGGTACCGACAGGGGGCGACAATAGCAATCAGCCCCAGCATTTT CASGLVPTGGDNSNQPQHF
TRBJ2-7 - 15 TRBV27 few TGTGCCAGCAGTTTGACGTCGGCCTTAACCTACGAGCAGTACTTC CASSLTSALTYEQYF
TRBJ2-2 TRBD1 13 TRBV2 - TGTGCCTGCAGGGGGTCTCGCACCGGGGAGCTGTTTTTT CACRGSRTGELFF
TRBJ1-5 - 15 TRBV19 - TGTGCCAGTAACTGGGACGGACAATATTATCAGCCCCAGCATTTT CASNWDGQYYQPQHF
TRBJ2-2 TRBD2 18 TRBV5-1 - TGCGCCAGCAGCCCCATAGGGACTAGCGGGAGGCGCCCCGGGGAGCTGTTTTTT CASSPIGTSGRRPGELFF
TRBJ1-2 - 14 TRBV18 - TGTGCCAGCTCGGCGACAGACTATAACTATGGCTACACCTTC CASSATDYNYGYTF
TRBJ2-1 - 16 TRBV29-1 - TGCAGCGTTGAAGAAGGCCTCGGGGGGCCGGTCAATGAGCAGTTCTTC CSVEEGLGGPVNEQFF
TRBJ1-2 - 16 TRBV28 few TGTGCCAGCAGTTTAAGTGGGCAGGGGAAAGGGTATGGCTACACCTTC CASSLSGQGKGYGYTF
TRBJ2-3 TRBD1 17 TRBV25-1 - TGTGCCAGCAGCGCAAGACAGGGCCTCTACCTTATCGATACGCAGTATTTT CASSARQGLYLIDTQYF
TRBJ2-4 - 13 TRBV30 few TGTGCCTGGAGTGACCTAGCCAAAAACATTCAGTACTTC CAWSDLAKNIQYF
TRBJ1-4 - 15 TRBV5-1 many TGCGCCAGCAGGGAAACGACAGGAAATAATGAAAAACTGTTTTTT CASRETTGNNEKLFF
TRBJ2-1 - 14 TRBV19 - TGTGCCAGTAAGAGAGAGAGCTCCTACAATGAGCAGTTCTTC CASKRESSYNEQFF
TRBJ1-2 - 13 TRBV4-2 - TGTGCCAGCAGCCAAGGAGGGAGCTATGGCTACACCTTC CASSQGGSYGYTF
TRBJ1-2 - 14 TRBV5-1 - TGCGCCAGCAGCCCCGCCCGGGGGCGCGATGGCTACACCTTC CASSPARGRDGYTF
TRBJ2-1 TRBD2 15 TRBV5-6 - TGTGCCAGCAGCTTACTAGCGGGAGCCTACAATGAGCAGTTCTTC CASSLLAGAYNEQFF
TRBJ1-1 TRBD1 15 TRBV5-1 - TGCGCCAGCAGCACTTACGGACAGGGGGCCCCTGAAGCTTTCTTT CASSTYGQGAPEAFF
TRBJ1-4 - 10 TRBV28 - TGTGCCAGCCTTAATGAAAAACTGTTTTTT CASLNEKLFF